The 14 T cell receptor beta chains given below trace back to one sample, sequenced in a study of blood T cell repertoires in COVID-19. Produced via immunoSEQ multiplex PCR; TCRdb's table is partial and in-frame only. This table holds 150,000 to 200,000 clones, approximately 80% found once. Input material: peripheral blood. Source of these receptors: a woman aged 80 or over with active or convalescent COVID-19.

The genes are TRBV19 and TRBJ1-2; D perhaps matches TRBD1 (6 bases). The germline CDR1 and CDR2 sequences are LNHDA and SQIVND (reference sequence). The CDR3 is 16 residues long. Between the trimmed V and J ends, which lost 3 bases and 5 bases, there was a span of 19 bases. CDR3 sequence (DNA): TGTGCCAGTAGTATGAGTAGTGGCAGGGACACTTATGGCTACACCTTC. Translating gives CASSMSSGRDTYGYTF.

The genes are TRBV6-4 and TRBJ2-1, with D maybe TRBD1 (6 bases). The length of the CDR3 is 15 residues. CDR1 MRHNA and CDR2 SNTAGT come from the germline V gene. V lost 3 bases and J lost 2, with 11 bases in between. CDR3 amino acids: CASSDQDSAYNEQFF. CDR3 nucleotide sequence: TGTGCCAGCAGTGATCAGGACAGCGCCTACAATGAGCAGTTCTTC.

The gene calls are TRBV18 and TRBJ1-1; D perhaps matches TRBD1 (6 bases). V was cut by 2 bases and J by 7 bases, with 11 bases left in between. There are 13 residues in the CDR3. Germline CDR1 reads KGHSH; CDR2 reads LQKENI. CDR3 in DNA: TGTGCCAGCTCACCAAGTGAGGGGGTTGAAGCTTTCTTT. This encodes CASSPSEGVEAFF.

V gene TRBV7-2 combines with J gene TRBJ1-3; tentatively, D is TRBD1 (6 bases). The CDR3 covers 17 residues. Trimming stripped 3 bases from V and 0 bases from J, with 15 bases between. Germline values: CDR1 SGHTA, CDR2 FQGNSA. CDR3 bases: TGTGCCAGCAGCTTGGACAGCCGGACGAGCTCTGGAAACACCATATATTTT. Translating it yields CASSLDSRTSSGNTIYF.

The V call is TRBV28, the J call TRBJ1-4, with TRBD1 as a possible D gene (5 bases). Trimming cost V 5 bases and J 1 base, with 11 bases left between them. CDR3 length: 15 amino acids. CDR1 is MDHEN and CDR2 is SYDVKM in the germline V gene. CDR3 sequence (DNA): TGTGCCAGCAGTCCCCCCGGGGGAACTAATGAAAAACTGTTTTTT. Amino acids: CASSPPGGTNEKLFF.

The rearrangement links TRBV6-2 or TRBV6-3 to TRBJ1-2, with D possibly TRBD1 on 5 matching bases. The V end lost 6 bases, the J end lost 8 bases, and 13 bases lay between the germline ends. In germline, CDR1 is MNHEY, CDR2 SVGEGT. This CDR3 is 12 amino acids long. The CDR3 sequence is CASSPGWGGYTF. In DNA form, the CDR3 reads TGTGCCAGCAGCCCCGGATGGGGCGGCTACACCTTC.

This clone has a single count. This sequence joins TRBV19 and TRBJ1-4; a weak D match, TRBD1 (6 bases). Germline V gene lookup returns CDR1 LNHDA and CDR2 SQIVND (reference sequence). V gave up 6 bases and J gave up 8 bases, with 16 bases separating them. The CDR3 extends over 14 amino acids. CDR3 residues: CASRTQGFGEKLFF. As DNA, the CDR3 is TGTGCCAGTAGGACACAGGGTTTTGGAGAAAAACTGTTTTTT. The full variable domain, completed using reference TRBV19 and TRBJ1-4, is DGGITQSPKYLFRKEGQNVTLSCEQNLNHDAMYWYRQDPGQGLRLIYYSQIVNDFQKGDIAEGYSVSREKKESFPLTVTSAQKNPTAFYLCASRTQGFGEKLFFGSGTQLSVL.

This chain connects TRBV5-6 to TRBJ2-5; 8 nucleotides line up with TRBD2. CDR1 is SGHDT and CDR2 is YYEEEE in the germline V gene. V lost 1 base and J lost 0; bases outside the gene matches: 14. This CDR3 spans 19 amino acids. CDR3 bases: TGTGCCAGCAGCTTGCTCGCTTATGAGCCTAGCGGGCACCAAGAGACCCAGTACTTC. This codes for CASSLLAYEPSGHQETQYF.

The sample holds a few counts of this clone. The rearrangement links TRBV27 to TRBJ2-7; D perhaps matches TRBD2 (7 bases). The CDR3 length is 15 residues. The V gene lost 5 bases and the J gene lost 7 bases, with 21 bases spanning the gap. Germline values: CDR1 MNHEY, CDR2 SMNVEV (reference sequence). The CDR3 region is CASSPMAGASGEQYF. The CDR3 region has the DNA TGTGCCAGCAGTCCCATGGCGGGGGCCTCGGGGGAGCAGTACTTC.

In DNA form, the CDR3 reads TGTGCCTGGAGTGTATTAAATTCACCCCTCCACTTT. Encoded protein: CAWSVLNSPLHF. The V gene is TRBV30, the J gene TRBJ1-6; D is unclear. V was pared by 0 bases and J by 7 bases, with 4 bases between. The CDR3 loop spans 12 amino acids. In germline, CDR1 is GTSNPN, CDR2 SVGIG (reference sequence).

This chain uses TRBV10-3 with TRBJ2-3, with D possibly being TRBD2 (6 bases). V was trimmed by 4 bases and J by 4 bases, leaving 12 bases between them. There are 14 residues in the CDR3. The V gene's germline CDR1 is ENHRY and CDR2 SYGVKD. CDR3 region: CAISGISGPDTQYF. CDR3 in DNA: TGTGCCATCAGTGGAATTAGCGGCCCAGATACGCAGTATTTT.

This sequence joins TRBV11-2 and TRBJ2-7; 8 positions match TRBD1. The V gene's germline CDR1 is SGHAT and CDR2 FQNNGV. This CDR3 comprises 17 residues. Losses at the gene ends were 3 bases for V and 8 bases for J; bases not matched to a gene: 18. The DNA of the CDR3 is TGTGCCAGCAGCTTCGCGCCTCCGGGACAGGTGGTAAGAAAGCAGTACTTC. It codes for CASSFAPPGQVVRKQYF.

The chain links TRBV3-1 (or the pseudogene TRBV3-2) to TRBJ1-1, with 8 nucleotides matching TRBD1. The CDR3 sequence is 15 residues long. Germline trimming cut 1 base from V and 3 bases from J; bases unmatched to any gene: 4. Looked up from germline, CDR1 is LGHDT and CDR2 is YNNKEL (reference sequence). The CDR3 DNA reads TGTGCCAGCAGCCAAGCCGGGACAGGTCACACTGAAGCTTTCTTT. Amino acids: CASSQAGTGHTEAFF.

This clone was picked up a small number of times. The rearrangement uses TRBV30 and TRBJ1-2; tentative D call: TRBD1 (5 bases). Trimming removed 2 bases at V and 5 bases at J, with 9 bases between. The CDR3 spans 12 residues. Germline lookup yields CDR1 GTSNPN and CDR2 SVGIG (reference sequence). This chain's CDR3 is CAWSQGRYGYTF. The CDR3 DNA reads as TGTGCCTGGAGTCAGGGTAGATATGGCTACACCTTC.